The following is a T cell receptor beta chain sequence with its context. This sample is drawn from a study of blood T cell repertoires in COVID-19. Between the trimmed V and J ends, which lost 2 bases and 3 bases, there was a span of 7 bases. This CDR3 is built from 13 residues. Using immunoSEQ multiplex PCR, the repertoire was profiled, and TCRdb retains in-frame clones only, with some absent. The sample lists fewer than 250,000 clones, roughly four fifths occurring once. The clonotype was recovered from a woman between 50 and 59 years old with acute or convalescent COVID-19. The chain employs TRBV12-3 or TRBV12-4 and TRBJ1-1, with a possible D match to TRBD1 (6 bases). Sequencing input: peripheral blood. CDR3 DNA sequence: TGTGCCAGCAGTTTAAGGACAGACACTGAAGCTTTCTTT. This encodes CASSLRTDTEAFF.